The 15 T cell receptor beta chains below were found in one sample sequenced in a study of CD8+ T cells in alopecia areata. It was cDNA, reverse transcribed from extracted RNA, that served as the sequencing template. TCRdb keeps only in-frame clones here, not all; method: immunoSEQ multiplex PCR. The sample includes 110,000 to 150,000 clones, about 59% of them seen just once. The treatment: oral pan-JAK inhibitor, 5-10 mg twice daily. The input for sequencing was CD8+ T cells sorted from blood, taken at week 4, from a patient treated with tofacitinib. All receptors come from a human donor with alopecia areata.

The CDR3 here is CAWSAGGLFDTQYF. DNA for the CDR3: TGTGCCTGGAGCGCCGGAGGGCTATTTGATACGCAGTATTTT. The rearrangement uses TRBV30 and TRBJ2-3; D perhaps matches TRBD2 (6 bases). CDR3 length: 14 amino acids. Per the germline V gene, CDR1 is GTSNPN and CDR2 is SVGIG (reference sequence). V dropped 3 bases and J dropped 6 bases, with 16 bases sitting between them.

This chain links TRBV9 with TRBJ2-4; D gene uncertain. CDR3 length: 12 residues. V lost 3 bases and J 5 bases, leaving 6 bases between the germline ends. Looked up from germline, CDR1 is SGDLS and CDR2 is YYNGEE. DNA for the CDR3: TGTGCCAGCAGCGGGACCCAAAACATTCAGTACTTC. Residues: CASSGTQNIQYF.

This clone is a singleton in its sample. CDR3 in amino acids: CASSLYEVENIQYF. The CDR3 coding sequence is TGTGCCAGCAGTTTATACGAGGTTGAAAACATTCAGTACTTC. V usage is TRBV28 and J usage is TRBJ2-4; D is unresolved. V was trimmed by 1 base and J by 5 bases, leaving 9 bases between them. The CDR3 has 14 residues. The germline V gene encodes CDR1 MDHEN and CDR2 SYDVKM.

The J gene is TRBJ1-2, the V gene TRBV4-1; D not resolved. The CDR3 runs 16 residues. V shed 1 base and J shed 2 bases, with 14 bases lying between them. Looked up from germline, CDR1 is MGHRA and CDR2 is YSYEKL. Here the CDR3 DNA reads TGCGCCAGCAGCCAAGGGGGTCCCGGTATAAACTATGGCTACACCTTC. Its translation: CASSQGGPGINYGYTF.

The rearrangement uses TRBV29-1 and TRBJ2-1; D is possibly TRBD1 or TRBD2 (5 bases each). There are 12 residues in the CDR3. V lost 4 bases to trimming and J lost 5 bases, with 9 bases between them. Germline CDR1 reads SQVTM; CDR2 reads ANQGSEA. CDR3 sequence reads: CSVGRDHNEQFF. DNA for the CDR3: TGCAGCGTTGGTAGGGACCACAATGAGCAGTTCTTC.

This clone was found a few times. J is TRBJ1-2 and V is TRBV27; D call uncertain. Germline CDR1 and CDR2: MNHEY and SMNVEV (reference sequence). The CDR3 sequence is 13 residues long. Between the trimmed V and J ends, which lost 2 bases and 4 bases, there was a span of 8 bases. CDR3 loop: CASSLHTSYGYTF. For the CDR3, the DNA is TGTGCCAGCAGTTTACACACCTCCTATGGCTACACCTTC.

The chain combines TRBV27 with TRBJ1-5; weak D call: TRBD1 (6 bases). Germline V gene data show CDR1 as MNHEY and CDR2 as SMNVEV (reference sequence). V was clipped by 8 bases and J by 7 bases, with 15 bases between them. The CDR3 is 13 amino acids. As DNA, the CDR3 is TGTGCCAGCTCTATCTGGGGGGGCCAGCCCCAGCATTTT. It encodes CASSIWGGQPQHF.

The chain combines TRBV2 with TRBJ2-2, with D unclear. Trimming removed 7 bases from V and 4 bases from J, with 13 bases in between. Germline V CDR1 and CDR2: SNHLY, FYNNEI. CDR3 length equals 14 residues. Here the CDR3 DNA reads TGTGCCAGCACACGCCTGGTGGGCACCGGGGAGCTGTTTTTT. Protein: CASTRLVGTGELFF.

The CDR3 here is CASSLTLAGGTDTQYF. The CDR3 bases are TGTGCCAGCAGCTTAACCCTAGCGGGGGGCACAGATACGCAGTATTTT. V usage is TRBV7-3 and J usage is TRBJ2-3; 10 nucleotides line up with TRBD2. CDR1 and CDR2 from the germline V gene are SGHTA and FQGTGA. J gave up 1 base and V 0 bases, and 1 base lay outside the gene matches. CDR3 size: 16 residues.

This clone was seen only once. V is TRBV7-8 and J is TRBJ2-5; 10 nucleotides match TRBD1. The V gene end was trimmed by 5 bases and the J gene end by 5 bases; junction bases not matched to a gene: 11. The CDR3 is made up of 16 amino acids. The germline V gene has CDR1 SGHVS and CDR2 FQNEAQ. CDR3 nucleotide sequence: TGTGCCAGCAGCCACGGAGGACAGGGGGTTAACGAGACCCAGTACTTC. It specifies CASSHGGQGVNETQYF.

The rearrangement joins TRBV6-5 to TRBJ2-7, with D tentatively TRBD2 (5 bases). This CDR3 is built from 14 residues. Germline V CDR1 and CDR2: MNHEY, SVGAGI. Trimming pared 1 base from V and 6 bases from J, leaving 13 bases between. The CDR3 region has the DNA TGTGCCAGCAGTTACTTCAAAACCAGCGGCGAGCAGTACTTC. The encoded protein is CASSYFKTSGEQYF.

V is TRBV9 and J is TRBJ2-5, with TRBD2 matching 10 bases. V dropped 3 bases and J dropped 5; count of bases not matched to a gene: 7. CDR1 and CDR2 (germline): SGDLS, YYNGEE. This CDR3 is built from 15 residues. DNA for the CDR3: TGTGCCAGCAGCGAGGAGGGACTAGCGAAGGAGACCCAGTACTTC. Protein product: CASSEEGLAKETQYF.

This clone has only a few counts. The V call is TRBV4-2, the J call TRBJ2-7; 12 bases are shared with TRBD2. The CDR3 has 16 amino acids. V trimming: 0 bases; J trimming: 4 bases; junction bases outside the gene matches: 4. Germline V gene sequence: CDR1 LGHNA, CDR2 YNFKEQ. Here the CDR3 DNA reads TGTGCCAGCAGCCAAGATGCTACTAGCGGGGGGTACGAGCAGTACTTC. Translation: CASSQDATSGGYEQYF.

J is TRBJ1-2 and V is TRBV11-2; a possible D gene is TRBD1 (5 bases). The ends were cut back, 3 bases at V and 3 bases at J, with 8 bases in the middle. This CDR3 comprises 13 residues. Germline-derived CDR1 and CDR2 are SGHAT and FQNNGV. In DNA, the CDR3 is TGTGCCAGCAGCTTCATGGGGGACTATGGCTACACCTTC. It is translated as CASSFMGDYGYTF.

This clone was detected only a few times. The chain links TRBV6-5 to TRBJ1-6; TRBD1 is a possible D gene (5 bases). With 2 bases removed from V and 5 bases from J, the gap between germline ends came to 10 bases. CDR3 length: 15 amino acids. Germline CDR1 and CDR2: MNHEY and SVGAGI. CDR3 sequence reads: CASSYIDRNNSPLHF. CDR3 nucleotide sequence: TGTGCCAGCAGTTACATCGACAGAAATAATTCACCCCTCCACTTT.